This entry lists 25 T cell receptor beta chains sequenced from one sample in a study of vaccination and CD4 T cells after COVID-19. Antigen specificity for these receptors is unknown. An Oncomine TCR Beta short-read assay was used to sequence the DNA from cultured CD4+ T cells. Each CDR3 protein gets one entry after TCRdb re-called the PCR reads with MiXCR. The sample includes roughly 16,000 distinct CDR3 sequences, around 75% of them seen just once. As to treatment: roughly 10-day PBMC culture with coronavirus spike peptide pools or control peptides (ViraFEST assay). The sequencing used CD4+ T cells from blood, cultured in vitro, collected after SARS-CoV-2 vaccination. The source is a human donor who received a COVID-19 vaccine.

The chain has TRBV30 and TRBJ2-5, with 11 positions matching TRBD2. Germline-derived CDR1 and CDR2 are GTSNPN and SVGIG (reference sequence). CDR3 length equals 15 residues. After removal of 2 bases from V and 4 bases from J, the junction contained 6 bases not matched to a gene. DNA for the CDR3: TGTGCCTGGAGTTCGGGTAGCGGGGGGGGAGAGACCCAGTACTTC. Amino acids: CAWSSGSGGGETQYF.

The chain has TRBV7-6 and TRBJ1-6, with 9 bases identical to TRBD1. After removal of 5 bases from V and 7 bases from J, the junction contained 3 bases not matched to a gene. Germline lookup yields CDR1 SGHVS and CDR2 FNYEAQ. The CDR3 has 14 amino acids. In DNA form, the CDR3 reads TGTGCCAGCAGCCTGGGGACAGGGAATTCACCCCTCCACTTT. Translating gives CASSLGTGNSPLHF.

The V gene is TRBV19, the J gene TRBJ2-3; TRBD1 might be the D (5 bases). V was clipped by 5 bases and J by 5 bases, with 11 bases between them. In germline, CDR1 is LNHDA, CDR2 SQIVND (reference sequence). This CDR3 spans 13 amino acids. As DNA, the CDR3 is TGTGCCAGTAGTCGGTCAAGGGGAGATACGCAGTATTTT. This sequence encodes CASSRSRGDTQYF.

This clonotype was counted only a few times. The rearrangement links TRBV7-2 to TRBJ2-1; a possible D gene is TRBD1 (5 bases). There are 15 residues in the CDR3. CDR1 and CDR2 (germline): SGHTA, FQGNSA. Trimming shortened V by 5 bases and J by 5 bases, and 16 bases separated the two germline ends. CDR3 residues: CASSRVGQSDNEQFF. Written as DNA, the CDR3 is TGTGCCAGCAGCCGGGTGGGGCAGTCGGACAATGAGCAGTTCTTC.

This clonotype was observed once. The chain employs TRBV5-1 and TRBJ2-7; TRBD1 is a possible D gene (6 bases). This CDR3 comprises 18 residues. Germline assignment: CDR1 SGHRS and CDR2 YFSETQ. The V end was cut by 0 bases, the J end by 2 bases, with 21 bases between. Here the CDR3 reads CASSLEPKDSGPPYEQYF. In DNA form, the CDR3 reads TGCGCCAGCAGCTTGGAACCGAAGGACAGCGGTCCACCCTACGAGCAGTACTTC.

The V call is TRBV7-8, the J call TRBJ2-5; possible D gene TRBD1, 5 bases. CDR1 SGHVS and CDR2 FQNEAQ come from the germline V gene. This CDR3 is built from 16 residues. V was trimmed by 0 bases and J by 7 bases, leaving 18 bases between them. The DNA of the CDR3 is TGTGCCAGCAGCTTAGCGGGTGGGGCGAAACGTCTGACCCAGTACTTC. Protein: CASSLAGGAKRLTQYF.

The rearrangement joins TRBV7-6 to TRBJ2-1; the D gene is possibly TRBD1 (5 bases). This CDR3 has 18 residues. With 4 bases removed from V and 0 bases from J, the gap between germline ends came to 19 bases. CDR1 is SGHVS and CDR2 is FNYEAQ in the germline V gene. The CDR3 bases are TGTGCCAGCAGCTCCAAAGAGGACACCTGGTCCTCCTACAATGAGCAGTTCTTC. Its translation is CASSSKEDTWSSYNEQFF.

This chain connects TRBV7-9 to TRBJ1-2; 9 nucleotides line up with TRBD1. CDR3 size: 13 residues. Germline CDR1 is SEHNR and CDR2 is FQNEAQ (reference sequence). The V gene end was trimmed by 6 bases and the J gene end by 6 bases; junction bases not matched to a gene: 5. The CDR3, as DNA: TGTGCCAGCAGGTCCGACAGGGGGAATGGCTACACCTTC. Its protein is CASRSDRGNGYTF.

The V gene is TRBV6-1, the J gene TRBJ2-1; D not certain. V shed 5 bases and J shed 5 bases, with 7 bases lying between them. Germline V gene data show CDR1 as MNHNS and CDR2 as SASEGT. CDR3 length: 12 residues. For the CDR3, the DNA is TGTGCCAGCAGTAGGGTGAACAATGAGCAGTTCTTC. Residues: CASSRVNNEQFF.

V usage is TRBV6-4 and J usage is TRBJ2-3; D is ambiguous. The CDR3 sequence is 13 residues long. The V gene's germline CDR1 is MRHNA and CDR2 SNTAGT. The V and J ends lost 6 bases and 0 bases respectively, with 7 bases between them. The CDR3 sequence is CASSLLSTDTQYF. The CDR3 DNA reads TGTGCCAGCAGCCTATTAAGCACAGATACGCAGTATTTT.

The rearrangement uses TRBV11-2 and TRBJ2-5; D uncertain. The CDR3 loop spans 14 amino acids. Germline values: CDR1 SGHAT, CDR2 FQNNGV. V was clipped by 5 bases and J by 4 bases, with 14 bases between them. CDR3 loop: CASSPGPTGETQYF. In nucleotides, the CDR3 is TGTGCCAGCAGCCCTGGACCGACGGGAGAGACCCAGTACTTC.

By its share, this clonotype is medium-sized. V gene TRBV7-8 combines with J gene TRBJ2-5, with 8 bases identical to TRBD2. The CDR3 runs 15 residues. V dropped 1 base and J dropped 4; count of bases not matched to a gene: 5. Germline CDR1 and CDR2: SGHVS and FQNEAQ. The DNA of the CDR3 is TGTGCCAGCAGCTTAGTAACGGGGGGGCCAGAGACCCAGTACTTC. As protein: CASSLVTGGPETQYF.

The rearrangement joins TRBV6-2 or TRBV6-3 to TRBJ2-3, with TRBD2 matching over 8 bases. V trimming: 4 bases; J trimming: 8 bases; junction bases outside the gene matches: 8. The CDR3 has 14 residues. CDR1 MNHEY and CDR2 SVGEGT come from the germline V gene. CDR3 loop: CASSSGTRMSTQYF. The CDR3, as DNA: TGTGCCAGCAGTTCCGGGACTAGAATGAGTACGCAGTATTTT.

This clonotype turned up a few times. V gene TRBV20-1 combines with J gene TRBJ1-5; the D is unclear. Trimming removed 4 bases at V and 0 bases at J, with 7 bases between. CDR3 length: 13 amino acids. Germline lookup yields CDR1 DFQATT and CDR2 SNEGSKA (reference sequence). CDR3 protein: CSAMESSNQPQHF. Written as DNA, the CDR3 is TGCAGTGCTATGGAGTCTAGCAATCAGCCCCAGCATTTT.

With respect to this clonotype: Relative to the germline gene, one junction end is altered; a read error may explain this. The chain couples TRBV12-5 to TRBJ2-2, with 8 bases that match TRBD1. CDR3 length equals 15 residues. The germline gives CDR1 LGHNT, CDR2 FRNRAP. The DNA of the CDR3 is TGTGCTAGTGGTGAGGACAGGGCGAACACCGGGGAACTGTTTTTT. Encoded protein: CASGEDRANTGELFF.

This clonotype was seen a few times. The rearrangement joins TRBV10-1 to TRBJ2-3; D is uncertain. This CDR3 region has 12 residues. V was shortened by 3 bases and J by 0 bases, with 1 base between the two germline ends. Germline V gene data show CDR1 as WNHNN and CDR2 as SYGVQD (reference sequence). The CDR3 region has the DNA TGCGCCAGCAGTGAAAGCACAGATACGCAGTATTTT. This gives the protein CASSESTDTQYF.

By share, this clonotype counts as medium-sized. This rearrangement joins TRBV5-4 to TRBJ2-3; 9 positions match TRBD2. The germline gives CDR1 SGHNT, CDR2 YYREEE (reference sequence). The CDR3 is made up of 16 amino acids. V lost 0 bases, J lost 3 bases, and 5 bases stayed unmatched. CDR3 bases: TGTGCCAGCAGCTTGGCAGCGGGGGGAAATACAGATACGCAGTATTTT. This codes for CASSLAAGGNTDTQYF. Full variable domain (outside the CDR3, taken from reference TRBV5-4 and TRBJ2-3): ETGVTQSPTHLIKTRGQQVTLRCSSQSGHNTVSWYQQALGQGPQFIFQYYREEENGRGNFPPRFSGLQFPNYSSELNVNALELDDSALYLCASSLAAGGNTDTQYFGPGTRLTVL.

This clonotype was seen a few times. J is TRBJ1-5 and V is TRBV20-1; a weak D match, TRBD1 (5 bases). The CDR3 runs 13 residues. Germline V gives CDR1 DFQATT, CDR2 SNEGSKA (reference sequence). With 3 bases removed from V and 4 bases from J, the gap between germline ends came to 10 bases. The CDR3 bases are TGCAGTGCTAGTGGGGGGTTGAATCAGCCCCAGCATTTT. Amino acid sequence: CSASGGLNQPQHF.

This sequence joins TRBV30 and TRBJ1-1, with 8 nucleotides matching TRBD1. The CDR3 is made up of 16 amino acids. CDR1 and CDR2 from the germline V gene are GTSNPN and SVGIG (reference sequence). Trimming removed 4 bases from V and 1 base from J; junction bases left unmatched: 11. CDR3 region: CAWTSRGRGRNTEAFF. In nucleotides, the CDR3 is TGTGCCTGGACCTCCAGGGGGCGTGGGAGGAACACTGAAGCTTTCTTT.

This clonotype was recorded once. The V call is TRBV12-3 or TRBV12-4, the J call TRBJ1-1, with 10 bases that match TRBD1. V lost 6 bases, J lost 6 bases, and 13 bases stayed unmatched. This CDR3 region has 16 residues. CDR3 loop: CASSSSRDRGVAEAFF. For the CDR3, the DNA is TGTGCCAGCAGCTCTAGCCGGGACAGGGGAGTCGCTGAAGCTTTCTTT.

V and J are TRBV9 and TRBJ2-5; maybe TRBD2 (6 bases). The CDR3 sequence is 14 residues long. Germline values: CDR1 SGDLS, CDR2 YYNGEE. The ends were cut back, 0 bases at V and 4 bases at J, with 10 bases in the middle. CDR3 DNA sequence: TGTGCCAGCAGCGTAGTGGAGGGAGGAGAGACCCAGTACTTC. Translation gives CASSVVEGGETQYF.

This clonotype appeared a few times. This chain joins TRBV6-1 and TRBJ2-7, with 7 bases aligning to TRBD1. The CDR3 has 15 amino acids. The J segment lost 5 bases and the V segment lost 8 bases, leaving 15 bases of the junction unmatched. Germline lookup yields CDR1 MNHNS and CDR2 SASEGT. CDR3 sequence reads: CASRRVGTALDEQYF. In DNA, the CDR3 is TGTGCCAGCCGTCGGGTGGGGACAGCGTTGGACGAGCAGTACTTC.

This chain uses TRBV6-2 or TRBV6-3 with TRBJ2-5; TRBD1 matches at 11 bases. CDR3 length equals 13 residues. Germline V CDR1 and CDR2: MNHEY, SVGEGT. J lost 7 bases, V lost 4 bases, and 2 bases had no gene match. The CDR3 coding sequence is TGTGCCAGCAGTTGGACAGGGGGCGGGACCCAGTACTTC. Its translation: CASSWTGGGTQYF.

This clonotype has a single count. The V call is TRBV20-1, the J call TRBJ2-7; TRBD2 agrees at 10 bases. Germline V gene lookup returns CDR1 DFQATT and CDR2 SNEGSKA (reference sequence). This CDR3 is 18 amino acids long. V dropped 5 bases and J dropped 0; count of bases not matched to a gene: 16. The CDR3 sequence is CSAGGAGLAGVSSYEQYF. CDR3 DNA: TGCAGTGCTGGGGGAGCGGGCCTAGCGGGGGTTTCCTCCTACGAGCAGTACTTC.

The V gene is TRBV20-1, the J gene TRBJ2-3; 13 bases are shared with TRBD2. The V gene end was trimmed by 5 bases and the J gene end by 2 bases; junction bases not matched to a gene: 4. This CDR3 comprises 15 residues. Germline V gives CDR1 DFQATT, CDR2 SNEGSKA (reference sequence). CDR3: CSAGTSGASTDTQYF. The CDR3, as DNA: TGCAGTGCTGGGACTAGCGGGGCCTCCACAGATACGCAGTATTTT.